The TCR beta chain under discussion was sequenced for a study of T cell responses to AZD1222 COVID-19 vaccine. CDR3 length: 15 residues. The V and J ends lost 7 bases and 5 bases respectively, with 18 bases between them. Germline CDR1 LNHDA, CDR2 SQIVND (reference sequence). TCRdb's table, derived via immunoSEQ multiplex PCR, lists solely in-frame clones and lacks some. The sample consists of about 130,000 clones, 75% to 95% of them appearing once. The receptor comes from an adult who received the AZD1222 COVID-19 vaccine. The specimen comprised peripheral blood, sampled 28 days after the second AZD1222 dose. This chain links TRBV19 with TRBJ2-1, with D unclear. CDR3 protein: CASTPWSAGDNEQFF. For the CDR3, the DNA is TGTGCCAGTACCCCCTGGAGTGCAGGAGACAATGAGCAGTTCTTC.